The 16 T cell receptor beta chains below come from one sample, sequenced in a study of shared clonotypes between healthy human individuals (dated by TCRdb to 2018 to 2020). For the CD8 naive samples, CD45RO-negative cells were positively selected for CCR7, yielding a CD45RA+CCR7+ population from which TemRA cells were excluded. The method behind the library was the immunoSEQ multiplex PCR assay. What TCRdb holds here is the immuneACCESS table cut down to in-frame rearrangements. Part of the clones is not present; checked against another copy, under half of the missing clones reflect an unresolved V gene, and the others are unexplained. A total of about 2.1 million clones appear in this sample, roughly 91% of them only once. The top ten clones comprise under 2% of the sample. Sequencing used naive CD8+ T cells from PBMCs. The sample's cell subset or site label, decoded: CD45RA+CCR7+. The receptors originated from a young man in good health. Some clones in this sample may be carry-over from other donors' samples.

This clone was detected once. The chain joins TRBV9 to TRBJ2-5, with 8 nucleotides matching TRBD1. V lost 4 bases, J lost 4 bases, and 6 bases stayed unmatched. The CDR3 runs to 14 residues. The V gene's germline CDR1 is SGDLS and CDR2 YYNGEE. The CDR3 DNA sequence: TGTGCCAGCAGCACCCGGACAGGGACAGAGACCCAGTACTTC. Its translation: CASSTRTGTETQYF.

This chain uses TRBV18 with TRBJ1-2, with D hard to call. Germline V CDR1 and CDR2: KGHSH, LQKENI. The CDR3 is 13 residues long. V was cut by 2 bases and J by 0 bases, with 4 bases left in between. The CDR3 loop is CASSPETNYGYTF. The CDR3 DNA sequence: TGTGCCAGCTCACCAGAGACTAACTATGGCTACACCTTC.

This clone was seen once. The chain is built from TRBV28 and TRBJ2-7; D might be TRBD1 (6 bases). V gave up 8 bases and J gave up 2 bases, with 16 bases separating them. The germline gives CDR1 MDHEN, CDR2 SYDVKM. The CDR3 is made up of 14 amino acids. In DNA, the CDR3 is TGTGCCAGCCTATCGAACAGGGATACCTACGAGCAGTACTTC. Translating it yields CASLSNRDTYEQYF.

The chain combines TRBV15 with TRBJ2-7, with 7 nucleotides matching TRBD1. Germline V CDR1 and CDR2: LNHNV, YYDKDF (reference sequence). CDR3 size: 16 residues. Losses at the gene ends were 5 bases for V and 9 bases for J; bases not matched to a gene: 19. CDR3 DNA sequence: TGTGCCACCAGCGGAGGAAATGGACAGGCTGGGCGAGGGCAGTACTTC. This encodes CATSGGNGQAGRGQYF.

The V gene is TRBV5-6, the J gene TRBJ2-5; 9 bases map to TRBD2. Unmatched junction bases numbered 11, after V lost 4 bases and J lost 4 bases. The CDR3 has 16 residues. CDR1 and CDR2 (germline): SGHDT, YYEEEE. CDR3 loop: CASSPLAGGLIETQYF. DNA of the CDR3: TGTGCCAGCAGCCCATTGGCGGGAGGGCTAATAGAGACCCAGTACTTC.

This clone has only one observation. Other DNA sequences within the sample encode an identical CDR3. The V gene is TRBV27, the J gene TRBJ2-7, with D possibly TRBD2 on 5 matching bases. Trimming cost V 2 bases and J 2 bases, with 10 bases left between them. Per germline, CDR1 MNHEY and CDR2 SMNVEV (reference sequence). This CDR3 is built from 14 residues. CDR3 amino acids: CASSLRGSAYEQYF. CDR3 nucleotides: TGTGCCAGCAGTTTACGGGGATCCGCCTACGAGCAGTACTTC.

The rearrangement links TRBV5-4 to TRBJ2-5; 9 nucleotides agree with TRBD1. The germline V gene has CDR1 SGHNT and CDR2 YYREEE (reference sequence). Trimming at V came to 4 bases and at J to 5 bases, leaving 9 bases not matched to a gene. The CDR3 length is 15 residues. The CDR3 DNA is TGTGCCAGCAGCCCCGGACAGGGGTTGCCGGAGACCCAGTACTTC. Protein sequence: CASSPGQGLPETQYF.

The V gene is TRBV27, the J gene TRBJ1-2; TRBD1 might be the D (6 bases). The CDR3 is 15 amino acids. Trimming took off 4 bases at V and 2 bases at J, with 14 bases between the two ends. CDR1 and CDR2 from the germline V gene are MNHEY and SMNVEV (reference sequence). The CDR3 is CASSWGRDRNYGYTF. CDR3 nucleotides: TGTGCCAGCAGTTGGGGCAGAGACAGGAACTATGGCTACACCTTC.

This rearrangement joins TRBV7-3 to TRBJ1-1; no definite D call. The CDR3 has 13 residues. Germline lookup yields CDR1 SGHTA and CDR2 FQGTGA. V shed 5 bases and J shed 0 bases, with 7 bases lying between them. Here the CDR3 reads CASSPSMNTEAFF. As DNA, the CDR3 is TGTGCCAGCAGCCCCAGTATGAACACTGAAGCTTTCTTT.

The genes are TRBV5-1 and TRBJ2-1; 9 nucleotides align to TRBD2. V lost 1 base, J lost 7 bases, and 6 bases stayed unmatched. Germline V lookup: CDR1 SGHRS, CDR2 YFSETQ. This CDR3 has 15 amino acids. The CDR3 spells CASSLYASGVNEQFF. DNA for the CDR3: TGCGCCAGCAGCTTGTACGCTAGCGGGGTAAATGAGCAGTTCTTC.

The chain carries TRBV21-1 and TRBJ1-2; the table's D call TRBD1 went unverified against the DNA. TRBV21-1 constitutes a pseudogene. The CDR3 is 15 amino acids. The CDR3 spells CASSKRQGSRCGYTF. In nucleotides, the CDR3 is TGTGCCAGCAGCAAACGTCAGGGTTCCAGGTGTGGCTACACCTTC.

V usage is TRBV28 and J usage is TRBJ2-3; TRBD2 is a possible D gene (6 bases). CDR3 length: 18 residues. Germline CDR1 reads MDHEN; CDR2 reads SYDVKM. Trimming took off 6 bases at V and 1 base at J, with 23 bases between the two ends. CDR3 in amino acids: CASSPRWGDEKGTDTQYF. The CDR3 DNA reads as TGTGCCAGCAGCCCCAGGTGGGGGGACGAGAAGGGCACAGATACGCAGTATTTT.

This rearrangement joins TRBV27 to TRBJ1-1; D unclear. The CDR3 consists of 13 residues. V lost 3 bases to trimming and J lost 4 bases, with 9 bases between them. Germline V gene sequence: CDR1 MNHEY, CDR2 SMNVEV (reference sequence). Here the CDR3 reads CASSLSLITEAFF. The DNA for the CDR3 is TGTGCCAGCAGTTTGTCACTAATCACTGAAGCTTTCTTT.

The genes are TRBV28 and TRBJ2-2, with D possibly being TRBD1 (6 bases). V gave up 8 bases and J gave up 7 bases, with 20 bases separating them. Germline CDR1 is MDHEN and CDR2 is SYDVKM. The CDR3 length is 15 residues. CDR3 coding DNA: TGTGCCAGCGCAACAGGGTCGAGTGCGTTCGGGGAGCTGTTTTTT. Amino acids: CASATGSSAFGELFF.

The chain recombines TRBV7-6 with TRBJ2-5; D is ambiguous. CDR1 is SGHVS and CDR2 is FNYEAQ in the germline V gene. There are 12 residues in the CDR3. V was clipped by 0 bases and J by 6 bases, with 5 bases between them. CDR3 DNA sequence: TGTGCCAGCAGCTTAGCCCCGAAGACCCAGTACTTC. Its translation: CASSLAPKTQYF.

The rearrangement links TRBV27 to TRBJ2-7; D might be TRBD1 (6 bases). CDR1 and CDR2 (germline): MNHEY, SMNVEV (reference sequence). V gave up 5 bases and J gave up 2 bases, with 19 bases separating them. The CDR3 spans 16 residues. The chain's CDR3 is CASSVSGQPYTYEQYF. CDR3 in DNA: TGTGCCAGCAGTGTCTCCGGACAGCCCTATACCTACGAGCAGTACTTC.